This is a list of T cell receptor beta chains from one sample in a study of blood T cell repertoires in COVID-19. Sequencing used immunoSEQ multiplex PCR; TCRdb keeps in-frame clones, though not all of them. The repertoire holds 110,000 to 150,000 clones, with less than 85% as singletons. The source material was peripheral blood. These receptors originate from a human donor in a cohort sampled during active COVID-19. CDR3s include the opening cysteine and the closing phenylalanine or tryptophan. D genes are given only for firm matches. Clone size is not always given. Where it is, it says once, few, many or a class for expanded clones.

abundance,j_gene,v_gene,d_gene,CDR3aa,CDR3nt
.,TRBJ1-1,TRBV9,.,CASSVDAGAGEAFF,TGTGCCAGCAGCGTAGACGCGGGGGCGGGTGAAGCTTTCTTT
.,TRBJ1-5,TRBV12-3/TRBV12-4,TRBD1,CASSRQGNQPQHF,TGTGCCAGCAGTAGACAGGGTAATCAGCCCCAGCATTTT
.,TRBJ2-6,TRBV3-1/TRBV3-2,.,CASSLLGVGANVLTF,TGTGCCAGCAGCCTCTTGGGCGTTGGGGCCAACGTCCTGACTTTC
few,TRBJ1-6,TRBV4-2,.,CASSQDRQATGSPLHF,TGTGCCAGCAGCCAAGATCGACAGGCCACCGGTTCACCCCTCCACTTT
.,TRBJ2-7,TRBV15,.,CATSREPGPYEQYF,TGTGCCACCAGCAGAGAACCAGGGCCATACGAGCAGTACTTC
once,TRBJ2-3,TRBV20-1,.,CSLETTDTQYF,TGCAGCCTAGAGACCACAGATACGCAGTATTTT
.,TRBJ2-3,TRBV11-1,TRBD2,CASSFLTSGGADTQYF,TGTGCCAGCAGCTTCCTCACTAGCGGGGGGGCAGATACGCAGTATTTT
.,TRBJ2-5,TRBV5-1,TRBD1,CASSYQGEETQYF,TGCGCCAGCAGCTACCAGGGGGAAGAGACCCAGTACTTC
.,TRBJ2-2,TRBV3-1/TRBV3-2,TRBD2,CASSQVFSVGSGGLTGELFF,TGTGCCAGCAGCCAGGTTTTCAGTGTAGGTAGCGGGGGCCTCACCGGGGAGCTGTTTTTT
.,TRBJ2-7,TRBV4-2,.,CASTREADSYEQYF,TGTGCCAGCACCAGGGAGGCGGACTCCTACGAGCAGTACTTC
.,TRBJ1-2,TRBV18,TRBD1,CASSPPGQGIYGYTF,TGTGCCAGCTCACCGCCGGGACAGGGAATCTATGGCTACACCTTC
.,TRBJ1-1,TRBV19,.,CASSPGQGLGTEAFF,TGTGCCAGTAGTCCCGGTCAGGGTCTTGGCACTGAAGCTTTCTTT
.,TRBJ1-3,TRBV18,.,CASSQRQESSGNTIYF,TGTGCCAGCTCACAACGACAGGAGAGCTCTGGAAACACCATATATTTT
.,TRBJ2-1,TRBV4-2,.,CASSQERGGDTYHEQFF,TGTGCCAGCAGCCAAGAGAGAGGGGGAGACACTTACCATGAGCAGTTCTTC
few,TRBJ2-1,TRBV27,.,CASSRAGTEQFF,TGTGCCAGCAGCAGGGCAGGTACCGAGCAGTTCTTC
.,TRBJ1-2,TRBV4-3,TRBD1,CASSQQGAGVGYTF,TGCGCCAGCAGCCAACAGGGGGCAGGTGTAGGCTACACCTTC
many,TRBJ1-1,TRBV6-2/TRBV6-3,.,CASSYLPQGYMNTEAFF,TGTGCCAGCAGTTACCTCCCGCAGGGGTACATGAACACTGAAGCTTTCTTT
.,TRBJ1-1,TRBV6-5,.,CASSRTFSGAAEAFF,TGTGCCAGCAGTCGGACCTTCAGCGGGGCAGCTGAAGCTTTCTTT
.,TRBJ1-4,TRBV7-8,.,CASSLETVSGEKLFF,TGTGCCAGCAGCTTAGAGACGGTTAGCGGGGAAAAACTGTTTTTT
.,TRBJ1-1,TRBV6-5,.,CASSYQKNTEAFF,TGTGCCAGCAGTTACCAGAAGAACACTGAAGCTTTCTTT
.,TRBJ1-4,TRBV19,TRBD1,CASRLGQGKNEKLFF,TGTGCCAGTAGACTGGGACAGGGGAAAAATGAAAAACTGTTTTTT
once,TRBJ2-1,TRBV12-3/TRBV12-4,.,CASSLYRERIF,TGTGCCAGCAGTCTTTACAGGGAAAGGATCTTC
.,TRBJ1-5,TRBV5-5,TRBD1,CASSLVPSSTGGPRAQHF,TGTGCCAGCAGCTTGGTACCCTCCTCGACAGGGGGCCCACGGGCCCAGCATTTT
.,TRBJ2-7,TRBV27,TRBD2,CASREMGASGASYEQYF,TGTGCCAGCAGAGAAATGGGGGCTAGCGGGGCCTCCTACGAGCAGTACTTC
.,TRBJ2-3,TRBV4-1,TRBD1,CASSQDGGQGSPDTQYF,TGCGCCAGCAGCCAAGATGGGGGACAGGGGTCACCAGATACGCAGTATTTT
.,TRBJ2-3,TRBV6-4,.,CASSLGGSTDTQYF,TGTGCCAGCAGTTTAGGAGGGAGCACAGATACGCAGTATTTT
.,TRBJ2-3,TRBV29-1,.,CSAKVGSTDTQYF,TGCAGCGCTAAGGTCGGGTCCACGGATACGCAGTATTTT
once,TRBJ1-6,TRBV15,.,CATSRISGVSYNSPLHF,TGTGCCACCAGCAGGATCTCGGGGGTGAGTTATAATTCACCCCTCCACTTT
.,TRBJ2-1,TRBV21-1,.,CASIIPKGDSSYNEQFF,TGTGCCAGCATCATCCCGAAAGGGGATAGCTCCTACAATGAGCAGTTCTTC
.,TRBJ2-2,TRBV4-1,TRBD1,CASSQVVDREANTGELFF,TGCGCCAGCAGCCAAGTTGTTGACAGGGAAGCGAACACCGGGGAGCTGTTTTTT
.,TRBJ2-3,TRBV5-1,.,CASSTQGGLYTDTQYF,TGCGCCAGCAGCACCCAGGGGGGACTCTACACAGATACGCAGTATTTT
.,TRBJ2-4,TRBV6-5,.,CASSMVGGAKNIQYF,TGTGCCAGCAGTATGGTGGGGGGAGCCAAAAACATTCAGTACTTC
.,TRBJ1-1,TRBV2,TRBD1,CASGDRGRTEAFF,TGTGCCAGCGGAGACAGGGGGCGAACTGAAGCTTTCTTT
.,TRBJ1-4,TRBV12-3/TRBV12-4,.,CASSFSGSEKLFF,TGTGCCAGCAGTTTTTCAGGGTCGGAAAAACTGTTTTTT
few,TRBJ1-6,TRBV3-1/TRBV3-2,TRBD1,CASSDKGQYNSPLHF,TGTGCCAGCAGTGATAAGGGACAGTATAATTCACCCCTCCACTTT
.,TRBJ2-7,TRBV5-6,.,CASSWEGGSPYEQYF,TGTGCCAGCAGCTGGGAGGGGGGATCCCCCTACGAGCAGTACTTC
.,TRBJ2-5,TRBV9,TRBD2,CASSVGAGGPETQYF,TGTGCCAGCAGCGTAGGTGCGGGGGGGCCGGAGACCCAGTACTTC
.,TRBJ2-7,TRBV15,TRBD2,CATSRTHSGGQYPYEQYF,TGTGCCACCAGCAGAACCCATAGCGGGGGGCAATACCCCTACGAGCAGTACTTC
.,TRBJ1-3,TRBV20-1,.,CSASTGLGGNTIYF,TGCAGTGCTAGTACGGGACTCGGTGGAAACACCATATATTTT
.,TRBJ1-5,TRBV6-5,.,CASSYRGSGNQPQHF,TGTGCCAGCAGTTACAGGGGATCCGGCAATCAGCCCCAGCATTTT
.,TRBJ1-2,TRBV7-2,.,CASSFRVSIGGYTF,TGTGCCAGCAGCTTCAGGGTGAGCATCGGTGGCTACACCTTC
.,TRBJ1-4,TRBV18,TRBD1,CASSPILPGQGGEKLFF,TGTGCCAGCTCACCTATCCTACCGGGACAGGGCGGCGAAAAACTGTTTTTT
many,TRBJ2-2,TRBV4-2,TRBD2,CASSQGGGPDTGELFF,TGTGCCAGCAGCCAAGGCGGGGGGCCCGACACCGGGGAGCTGTTTTTT
.,TRBJ1-1,TRBV7-2,.,CASSPDRKNTEAFF,TGTGCCAGCAGCCCGGACAGAAAGAACACTGAAGCTTTCTTT
.,TRBJ1-1,TRBV19,TRBD1,CASSGQGSRSTEAFF,TGTGCCAGTAGTGGACAGGGGTCGAGGAGCACTGAAGCTTTCTTT
few,TRBJ1-2,TRBV19,TRBD1,CASSKRQGNYGYTF,TGTGCCAGTAGTAAGAGACAGGGTAACTATGGCTACACCTTC
.,TRBJ1-1,TRBV7-3,.,CASSFQIFTNTEAFF,TGTGCCAGCAGCTTCCAGATTTTCACGAACACTGAAGCTTTCTTT
.,TRBJ1-1,TRBV5-1,.,CASSPQGIVMNTEAFF,TGCGCCAGCAGCCCACAGGGTATCGTCATGAACACTGAAGCTTTCTTT
.,TRBJ2-7,TRBV4-3,.,CASSQGSGPPYEQYF,TGCGCCAGCAGCCAAGGATCGGGTCCCCCCTACGAGCAGTACTTC
.,TRBJ1-2,TRBV6-5,.,CASSYGGHGYTF,TGTGCCAGCAGTTACGGCGGCCATGGCTACACCTTC
few,TRBJ1-5,TRBV19,.,CASTVQGIGNQPQHF,TGTGCCAGTACGGTTCAGGGAATTGGGAATCAGCCCCAGCATTTT
.,TRBJ1-3,TRBV5-5,.,CASSYESGNTIYF,TGTGCCAGCAGCTATGAGTCTGGAAACACCATATATTTT
.,TRBJ1-1,TRBV16,TRBD1,CASSPRGRFAFF,TGTGCCAGCAGCCCGAGGGGGCGTTTTGCTTTCTTT
.,TRBJ2-1,TRBV12-3/TRBV12-4,.,CASTSGQTEVF,TGTGCCAGCACCTCGGGACAAACGGAGGTCTTC
once,TRBJ2-2,TRBV9,TRBD2,CASGRRGLAESGELFF,TGTGCCAGCGGTCGGAGAGGGCTAGCGGAATCCGGGGAGCTGTTTTTT